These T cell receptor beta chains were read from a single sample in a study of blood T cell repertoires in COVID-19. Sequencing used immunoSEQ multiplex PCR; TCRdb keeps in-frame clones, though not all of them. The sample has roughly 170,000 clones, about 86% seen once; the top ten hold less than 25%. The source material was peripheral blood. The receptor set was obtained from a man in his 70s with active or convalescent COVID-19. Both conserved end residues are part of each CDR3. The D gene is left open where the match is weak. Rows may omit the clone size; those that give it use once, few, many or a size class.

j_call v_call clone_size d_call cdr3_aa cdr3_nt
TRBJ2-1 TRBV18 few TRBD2 CASSPPGLAGRYNEQFF TGTGCCAGCTCACCACCGGGACTAGCGGGCAGATACAATGAGCAGTTCTTC
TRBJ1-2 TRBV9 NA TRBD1 CASSPGTADYGYTF TGTGCCAGCAGCCCCGGGACAGCCGACTATGGCTACACCTTC
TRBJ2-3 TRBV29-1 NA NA CSVRSGDTQYF TGCAGCGTCCGGTCGGGAGATACGCAGTATTTT
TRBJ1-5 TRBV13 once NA CASSLGLGLRNQPQHF TGTGCCAGCAGCTTAGGCCTTGGGCTCCGCAATCAGCCCCAGCATTTT
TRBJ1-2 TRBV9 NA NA CASRSVGPRRYGYTF TGTGCCAGCAGGAGTGTGGGGCCACGTCGGTATGGCTACACCTTC
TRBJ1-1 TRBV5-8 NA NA CASSSHRVGENTEAFF TGTGCCAGCAGCTCACACAGGGTTGGGGAGAACACTGAAGCTTTCTTT
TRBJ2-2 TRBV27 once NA CAPRGTRDTGELFF TGTGCCCCCAGGGGGACTAGAGACACCGGGGAGCTGTTTTTT
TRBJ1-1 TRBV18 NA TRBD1 CASSPWTGGTEAFF TGTGCCAGCTCTCCATGGACAGGGGGCACTGAAGCTTTCTTT
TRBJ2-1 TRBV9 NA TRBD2 CASSARLAGGASEQFF TGTGCCAGCAGCGCGCGACTAGCGGGAGGAGCGAGTGAGCAGTTCTTC
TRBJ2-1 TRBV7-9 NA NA CASRSNHASRNEQFF TGTGCCAGCAGGTCCAATCACGCTAGTAGGAATGAGCAGTTCTTC
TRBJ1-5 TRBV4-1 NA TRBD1 CASSLTTGPNQPQHF TGCGCCAGCAGCCTAACGACAGGGCCCAATCAGCCCCAGCATTTT
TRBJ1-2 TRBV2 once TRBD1 CASRNRGLGGYTF TGTGCCAGCAGGAACAGGGGACTGGGGGGCTACACCTTC
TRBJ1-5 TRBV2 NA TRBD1 CASRPQGVGNQPQHF TGTGCCAGCAGACCACAGGGGGTGGGCAATCAGCCCCAGCATTTT
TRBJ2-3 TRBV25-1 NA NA CASSESGRGPLDTQYF TGTGCCAGCAGTGAATCGGGGCGGGGGCCGCTGGATACGCAGTATTTT
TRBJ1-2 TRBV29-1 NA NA CSVSAVRGYTF TGCAGCGTATCCGCAGTGAGGGGCTACACCTTC
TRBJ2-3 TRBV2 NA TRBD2 CASSDKRGSTDTQYF TGTGCCAGCAGTGATAAGCGGGGGAGCACAGATACGCAGTATTTT
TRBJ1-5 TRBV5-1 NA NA CASSLVPRQPQHF TGCGCCAGCAGCTTGGTTCCGCGTCAGCCCCAGCATTTT
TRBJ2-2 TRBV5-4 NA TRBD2 CASSPERGTGELFF TGTGCCAGCAGCCCGGAGCGGGGCACCGGGGAGCTGTTTTTT
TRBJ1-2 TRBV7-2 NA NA CASSSQNRVPSDGYTF TGTGCCAGCAGCTCCCAGAACAGGGTACCATCCGATGGCTACACCTTC
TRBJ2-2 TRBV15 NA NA CATSRGVLMEGTGELFF TGTGCCACCAGCAGAGGGGTTCTGATGGAGGGCACCGGGGAGCTGTTTTTT
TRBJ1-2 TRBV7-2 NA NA CASSFDRNYGYTF TGTGCCAGCAGCTTTGACAGGAACTATGGCTACACCTTC
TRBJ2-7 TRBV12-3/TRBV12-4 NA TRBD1 CASTQGASSEQYF TGTGCCAGCACACAGGGGGCTTCCTCCGAGCAGTACTTC
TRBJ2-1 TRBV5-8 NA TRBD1 CASSHQTGSSYNEQFF TGTGCCAGCAGCCATCAGACAGGGAGCTCCTACAATGAGCAGTTCTTC
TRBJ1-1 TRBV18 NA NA CASSPDILNTEAFF TGTGCCAGCTCACCCGACATTCTGAACACTGAAGCTTTCTTT
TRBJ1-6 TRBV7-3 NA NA CASSRSGGMASPLHF TGTGCCAGCAGCCGATCAGGAGGGATGGCTTCACCCCTCCACTTT
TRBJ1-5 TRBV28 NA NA CASSSSTAAGKQPQHF TGTGCCAGCAGTTCGTCCACGGCCGCGGGGAAACAGCCCCAGCATTTT
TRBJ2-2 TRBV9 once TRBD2 CASSGPAGATGELFF TGTGCCAGCAGCGGGCCAGCGGGAGCTACCGGGGAGCTGTTTTTT
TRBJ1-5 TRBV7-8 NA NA CASSFGQNNQPQHF TGTGCCAGCAGCTTCGGACAGAACAATCAGCCCCAGCATTTT
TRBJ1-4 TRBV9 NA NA CASSVGQGRATNEKLFF TGTGCCAGCAGCGTAGGGCAGGGGAGAGCAACTAATGAAAAACTGTTTTTT